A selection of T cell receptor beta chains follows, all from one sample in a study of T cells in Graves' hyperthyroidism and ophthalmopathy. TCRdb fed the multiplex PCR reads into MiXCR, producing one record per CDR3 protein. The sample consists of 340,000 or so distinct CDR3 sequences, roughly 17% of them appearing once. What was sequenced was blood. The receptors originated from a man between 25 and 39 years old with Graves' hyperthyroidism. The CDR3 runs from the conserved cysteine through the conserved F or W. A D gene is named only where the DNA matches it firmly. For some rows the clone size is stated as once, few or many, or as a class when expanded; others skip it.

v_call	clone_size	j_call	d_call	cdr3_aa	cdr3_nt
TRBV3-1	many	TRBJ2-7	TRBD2	CASSQDIPGLAGDEQYF	TGTGCCAGCAGCCAAGATATCCCGGGGCTAGCGGGAGACGAGCAGTACTTC
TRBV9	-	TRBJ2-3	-	CASSVGTPGPDTQYF	TGTGCCAGCAGCGTCGGGACTCCTGGCCCAGATACGCAGTATTTT
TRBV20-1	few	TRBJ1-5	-	CSARASNQPQHF	TGCAGTGCTAGAGCTAGCAATCAGCCCCAGCATTTT
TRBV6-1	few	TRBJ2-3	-	CATLGLDSSTDTQYF	TGTGCCACTCTAGGCCTGGATTCTAGCACAGATACGCAGTATTTT
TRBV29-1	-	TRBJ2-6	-	CSVVTSGANVLTF	TGCAGCGTTGTGACCTCTGGGGCCAACGTCCTGACTTTC
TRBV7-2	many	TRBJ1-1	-	CASSLALRAGAFF	TGTGCCAGCAGCTTAGCACTTCGAGCCGGGGCTTTCTTT
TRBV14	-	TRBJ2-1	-	CASSQDALWDNEQFF	TGTGCCAGCAGCCAAGACGCACTCTGGGACAATGAGCAGTTCTTC
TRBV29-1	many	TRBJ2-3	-	CSVVRDVDTQYF	TGCAGCGTTGTCAGGGATGTAGATACGCAGTATTTT
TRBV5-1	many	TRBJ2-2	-	CASSLGSTNTGELFF	TGCGCCAGCAGCTTGGGGTCCACGAACACCGGGGAGCTGTTTTTT
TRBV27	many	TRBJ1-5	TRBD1	CASSLTAGGQPQHF	TGTGCCAGCAGTTTAACGGCAGGGGGCCAGCCCCAGCATTTT